This T cell receptor beta chain was captured in a study of T cell responses to AZD1222 COVID-19 vaccine. Overall study findings and caveats: Repertoire samples came only from after the peak T cell response. Donors, mostly white British, included more females; clonal diversity was possibly underestimated.

The assay was immunoSEQ multiplex PCR, and TCRdb's table has in-frame clones only and misses some. Of approximately 100,000 clones listed, 92% were seen once; the top ten hold approximately 5.2%. As to this clone: The antigen is unknown.

Sequencing was performed on peripheral blood, taken on day 0 of AZD1222 vaccination. The receptor was derived from an adult in good health.

CDR3 in amino acids: CSGVWGARQFF. CDR3 sequence (DNA): TGCAGTGGTGTTTGGGGGGCGAGACAGTTCTTC. V and J are TRBV29-1 and TRBJ2-1, with D perhaps being TRBD1 or TRBD2 (6 bases each). From germline, CDR1 is SQVTM and CDR2 ANQGSEA. This CDR3 has 11 residues.